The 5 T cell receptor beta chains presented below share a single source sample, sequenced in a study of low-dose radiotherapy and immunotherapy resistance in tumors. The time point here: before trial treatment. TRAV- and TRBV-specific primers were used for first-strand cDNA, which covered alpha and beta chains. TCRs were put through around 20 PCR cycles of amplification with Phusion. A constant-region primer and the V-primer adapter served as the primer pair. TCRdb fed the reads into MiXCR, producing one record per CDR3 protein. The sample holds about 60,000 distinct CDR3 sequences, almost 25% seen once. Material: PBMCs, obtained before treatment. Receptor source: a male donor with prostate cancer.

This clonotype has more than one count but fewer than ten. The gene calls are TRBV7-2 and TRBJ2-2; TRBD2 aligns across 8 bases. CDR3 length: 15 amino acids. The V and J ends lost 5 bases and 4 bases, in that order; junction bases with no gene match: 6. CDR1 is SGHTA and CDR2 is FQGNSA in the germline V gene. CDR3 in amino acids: CASSRSGSGTGELFF. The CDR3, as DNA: TGTGCCAGCAGCAGGAGCGGGAGTGGCACCGGGGAGCTGTTTTTT.

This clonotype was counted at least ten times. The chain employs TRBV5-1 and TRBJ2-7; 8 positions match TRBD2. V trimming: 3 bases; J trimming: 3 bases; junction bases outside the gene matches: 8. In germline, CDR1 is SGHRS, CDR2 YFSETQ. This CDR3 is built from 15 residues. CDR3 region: CASSSRGSGIYEQYF. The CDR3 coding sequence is TGCGCCAGCAGCTCCCGGGGTAGCGGGATCTACGAGCAGTACTTC.

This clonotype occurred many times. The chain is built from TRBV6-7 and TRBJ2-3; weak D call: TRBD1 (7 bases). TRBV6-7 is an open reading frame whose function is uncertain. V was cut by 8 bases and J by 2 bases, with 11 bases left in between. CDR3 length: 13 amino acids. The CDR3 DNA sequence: TGTGCCAGCGGAGGGACAGTCACAGATACGCAGTATTTT. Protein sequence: CASGGTVTDTQYF.

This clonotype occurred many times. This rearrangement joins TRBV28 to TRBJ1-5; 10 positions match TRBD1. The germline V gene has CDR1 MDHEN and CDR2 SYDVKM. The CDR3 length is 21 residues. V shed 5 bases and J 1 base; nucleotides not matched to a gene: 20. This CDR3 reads CASSLVGGPGTGVGSNQPQHF. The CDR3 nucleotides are TGTGCCAGCAGTCTAGTGGGGGGCCCCGGGACAGGGGTAGGAAGCAATCAGCCCCAGCATTTT.

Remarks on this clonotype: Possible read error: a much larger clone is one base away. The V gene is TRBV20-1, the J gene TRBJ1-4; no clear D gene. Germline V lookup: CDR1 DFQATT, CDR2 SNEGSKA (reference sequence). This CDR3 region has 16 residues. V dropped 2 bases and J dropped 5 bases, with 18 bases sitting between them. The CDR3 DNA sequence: TGCAGTGCTAGATCCGATAAATGGCGAAAAAATGAAAAACTGTTTTTT. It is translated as CSARSDKWRKNEKLFF.